The sequence of this T cell receptor (beta chain) was determined in a study of CD8+CD57+ T cells in acquired aplastic anemia. Across the study: Sorted CD4+ and CD8+ cells yielded DNA averaging about 2.9 ug. Healthy CD8+ samples averaged about 11.0 million reads.

The study, taken as a whole, reports: Overlap between patients and controls comprised some 31 CD8+ CDR3 sequences. For CD8+ Simpson's diversity, patients and controls showed no significant difference.

CDR1 is SGDLS, CDR2 YYNGEE, per germline. The CDR3 runs to 13 residues. V dropped 1 base and J dropped 6 bases, with 8 bases sitting between them. CDR3 and TCR beta VDJ profiling relied on genomic DNA as the template. TCRdb processed the reads anew with MiXCR; each CDR3 protein has one entry. The table has around 130,000 distinct CDR3 sequences, around 50% seen once. Concerning this clonotype: Its cognate antigen is unknown.

Sequenced: sorted CD4+, CD8+, or CD8+CD57+ T cells (not recorded which) from PBMCs. The TCR sequence derives from a human donor in good health, serving as a control. The V gene is TRBV9, the J gene TRBJ2-1; D not certain. CDR3 in DNA: TGTGCCAGCAGCGTACCTAATAGCAATGAGCAGTTCTTC. Translating gives CASSVPNSNEQFF.